This T cell receptor (beta chain) originates from a study of blood T cell repertoires in COVID-19. Study at large: The United States, Italy and Spain provided the acute and convalescent COVID-19 samples.

The assay was immunoSEQ multiplex PCR, and TCRdb's table has in-frame clones only and misses some. The data contain 500,000 or so clones, 87% of them singletons. Assignment of participants to cohorts was predicated upon participant-reported clinical history. Germline V gene data show CDR1 as ENHRY and CDR2 as SYGVKD. Losses at the gene ends were 10 bases for V and 1 base for J; bases not matched to a gene: 6. The CDR3 length is 14 residues. Sequenced sample: PBMCs or T cells enriched from blood (not recorded which). The J gene is TRBJ1-5, the V gene TRBV10-3; TRBD1 matches at 8 bases. This TCR was sampled from a woman aged 18-29 years who had recovered from COVID-19. CDR3 protein: CATRGLGSNQPQHF. CDR3 in DNA: TGTGCCACCAGGGGGCTTGGGAGCAATCAGCCCCAGCATTTT.